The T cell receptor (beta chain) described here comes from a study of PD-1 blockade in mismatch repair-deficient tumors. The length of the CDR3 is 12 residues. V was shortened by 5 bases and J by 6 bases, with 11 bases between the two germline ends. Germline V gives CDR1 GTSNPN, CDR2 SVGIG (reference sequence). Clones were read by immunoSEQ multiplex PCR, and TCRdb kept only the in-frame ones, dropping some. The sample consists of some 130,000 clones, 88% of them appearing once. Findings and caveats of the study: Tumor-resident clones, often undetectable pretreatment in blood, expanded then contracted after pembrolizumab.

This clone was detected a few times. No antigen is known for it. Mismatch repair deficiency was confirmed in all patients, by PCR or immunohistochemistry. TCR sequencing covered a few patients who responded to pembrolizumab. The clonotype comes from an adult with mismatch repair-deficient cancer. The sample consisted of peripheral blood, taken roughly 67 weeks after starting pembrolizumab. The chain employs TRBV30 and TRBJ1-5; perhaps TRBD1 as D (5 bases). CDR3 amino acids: CAWDKGAQPQHF. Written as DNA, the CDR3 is TGTGCCTGGGACAAAGGGGCTCAGCCCCAGCATTTT.